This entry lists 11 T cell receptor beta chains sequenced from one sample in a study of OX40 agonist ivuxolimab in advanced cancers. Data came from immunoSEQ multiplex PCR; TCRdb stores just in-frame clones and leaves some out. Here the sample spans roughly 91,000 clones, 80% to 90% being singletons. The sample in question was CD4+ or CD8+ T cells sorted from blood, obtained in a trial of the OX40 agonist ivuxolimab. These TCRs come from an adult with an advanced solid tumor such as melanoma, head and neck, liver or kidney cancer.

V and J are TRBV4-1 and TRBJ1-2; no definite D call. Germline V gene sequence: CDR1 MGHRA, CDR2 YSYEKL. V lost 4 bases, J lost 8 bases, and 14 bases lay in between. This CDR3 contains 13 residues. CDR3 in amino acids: CASSRLGKWGYTF. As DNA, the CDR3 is TGCGCCAGCAGCCGACTGGGAAAGTGGGGCTACACCTTC.

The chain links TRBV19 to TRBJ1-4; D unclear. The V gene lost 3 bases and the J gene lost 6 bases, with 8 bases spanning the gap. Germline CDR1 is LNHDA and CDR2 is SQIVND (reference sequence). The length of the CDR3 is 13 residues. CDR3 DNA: TGTGCCAGTAGTATCGAGGCATATGAAAAACTGTTTTTT. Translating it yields CASSIEAYEKLFF.

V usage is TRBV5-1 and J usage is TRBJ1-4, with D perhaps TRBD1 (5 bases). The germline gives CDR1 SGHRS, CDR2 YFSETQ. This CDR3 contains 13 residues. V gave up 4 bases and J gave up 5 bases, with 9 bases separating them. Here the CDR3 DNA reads TGCGCCAGCAGCCGGGACGGGAATGAAAAACTGTTTTTT. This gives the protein CASSRDGNEKLFF.

Here the CDR3 reads CARSSRGQGTKNIQYF. The CDR3 DNA sequence: TGTGCCAGAAGCTCAAGGGGGCAAGGGACCAAAAACATTCAGTACTTC. The chain couples TRBV5-3 to TRBJ2-4, with 7 bases identical to TRBD1. TRBV5-3 is sorted into the ORF group, with uncertain function. The CDR3 is made up of 16 amino acids. Trimming cost V 3 bases and J 2 bases; bases outside gene matches: 8.

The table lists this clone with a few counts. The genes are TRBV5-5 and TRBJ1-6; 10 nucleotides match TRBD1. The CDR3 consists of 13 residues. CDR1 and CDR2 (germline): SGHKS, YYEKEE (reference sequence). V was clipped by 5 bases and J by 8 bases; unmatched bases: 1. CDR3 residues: CASRGTGDSPLHF. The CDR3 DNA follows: TGTGCCAGCAGGGGGACAGGGGATTCACCCCTCCACTTT. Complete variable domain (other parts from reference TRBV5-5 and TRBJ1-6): DAGVTQSPTHLIKTRGQQVTLRCSPISGHKSVSWYQQVLGQGPQFIFQYYEKEERGRGNFPDRFSARQFPNYSSELNVNALLLGDSALYLCASRGTGDSPLHFGNGTRLTVT.

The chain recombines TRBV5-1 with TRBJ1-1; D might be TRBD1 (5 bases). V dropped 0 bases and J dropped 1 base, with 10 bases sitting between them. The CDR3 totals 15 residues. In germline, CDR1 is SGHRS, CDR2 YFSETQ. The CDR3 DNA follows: TGCGCCAGCAGCTTGGCTACAGGAAAGAACACTGAAGCTTTCTTT. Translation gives CASSLATGKNTEAFF.

The CDR3 DNA is TGTGCCAGCAGCTTAGCGGCTACTAGCGGGGGGCCCCGGGGAGAGACCCAGTACTTC. Amino acid sequence: CASSLAATSGGPRGETQYF. This chain joins TRBV7-2 and TRBJ2-5; 12 positions agree with TRBD2. V was clipped by 0 bases and J by 4 bases; unmatched bases: 12. The CDR3 loop spans 19 amino acids. Germline V gene data show CDR1 as SGHTA and CDR2 as FQGNSA.

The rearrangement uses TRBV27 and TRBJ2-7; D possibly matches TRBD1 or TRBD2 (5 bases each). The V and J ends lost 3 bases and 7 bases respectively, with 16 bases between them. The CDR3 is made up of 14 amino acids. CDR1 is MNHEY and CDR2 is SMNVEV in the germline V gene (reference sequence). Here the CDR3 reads CASSFRDGRSEQYF. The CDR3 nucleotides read TGTGCCAGCAGTTTCCGGGACGGCCGTTCGGAGCAGTACTTC.

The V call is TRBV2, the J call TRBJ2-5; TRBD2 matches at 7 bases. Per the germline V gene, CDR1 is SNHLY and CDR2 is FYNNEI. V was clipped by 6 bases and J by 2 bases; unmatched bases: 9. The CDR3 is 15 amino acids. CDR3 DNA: TGTGCCAGCAGGGGGGGGACTATCCCTCAAGAGACCCAGTACTTC. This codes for CASRGGTIPQETQYF.

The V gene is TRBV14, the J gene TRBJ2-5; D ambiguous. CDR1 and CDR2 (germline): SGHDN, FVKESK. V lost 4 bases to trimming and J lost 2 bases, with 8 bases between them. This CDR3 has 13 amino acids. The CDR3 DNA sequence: TGTGCCAGCAGCCCCCGGTTACAAGAGACCCAGTACTTC. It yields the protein CASSPRLQETQYF.

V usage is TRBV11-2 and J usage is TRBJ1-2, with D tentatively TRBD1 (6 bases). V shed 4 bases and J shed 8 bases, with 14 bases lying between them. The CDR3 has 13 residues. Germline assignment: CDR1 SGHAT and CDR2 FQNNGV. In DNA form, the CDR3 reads TGTGCCAGCAGCTCCCGGGGGCCCGACGGCTACACCTTC. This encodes CASSSRGPDGYTF.